This T cell receptor (beta chain) was documented in a study of blood T cells in healthy people across ages. Study results and caveats: Donor CMV infection status was unknown, possibly confounding age-related changes in expanded clonotypes.

Alongside a J-beta primer mix, a sample-barcoded 5' primer served in a second PCR lasting roughly 7 to 12 cycles. TCRdb reprocessed the 5' RACE reads via MiXCR and lists one record per CDR3 protein. The table includes some 760,000 distinct CDR3 sequences, roughly 25% detected once. The CDR3 consists of 15 residues. CDR1 is SGHVS and CDR2 is FNYEAQ in the germline V gene. After removal of 2 bases from V and 6 bases from J, the junction contained 6 bases not matched to a gene. Comment on this clonotype: Its specificity is not known.

The data were also submitted as part of a second study, on T cells of mothers and their children. That investigation notes: Biologically related mothers and children overlapped slightly more than unrelated pairs, a non-significant difference.

The origin of this receptor is a boy between 10 and 17 years old in good health. Sequenced: blood. V gene TRBV7-6 combines with J gene TRBJ2-7, with TRBD1 matching 11 bases. The CDR3, as DNA: TGTGCCAGCAGCTTAACCGGGACAGGGGGTTCCGAGCAGTACTTC. Residues: CASSLTGTGGSEQYF.